Presented here are 5 T cell receptor beta chains from one specimen sequenced in a study of blood T cell repertoires in COVID-19. The data were produced by immunoSEQ multiplex PCR, yet TCRdb's version contains in-frame clones alone and is incomplete. The sample records about 59,000 clones, around 84% being singletons. Sequencing used peripheral blood. The receptors come from a man aged 60-69 years with acute or convalescent COVID-19.

The chain uses TRBV7-2 and TRBJ2-3, with TRBD2 matching over 11 bases. The CDR3 is 15 amino acids. The germline V gene has CDR1 SGHTA and CDR2 FQGNSA. The V segment lost 4 bases and the J segment 5 bases; nucleotides outside the gene matches: 5. The CDR3 nucleotides are TGTGCCAGCAGCTCTAGCGGGGGGCAGGTAGATACGCAGTATTTT. Translation gives CASSSSGGQVDTQYF.

This chain links TRBV9 with TRBJ1-4, with D perhaps matching TRBD1 (5 bases). Germline CDR1 reads SGDLS; CDR2 reads YYNGEE. The CDR3 is 14 amino acids. The germline V and J ends were trimmed by 0 bases and 14 bases, with 17 bases remaining between them. The CDR3 sequence: CASSVETGSPKLFF. CDR3 coding DNA: TGTGCCAGCAGCGTAGAAACAGGATCACCTAAGCTGTTTTTT. The full variable domain, rest sourced from reference TRBV9 and TRBJ1-4, is DSGVTQTPKHLITATGQRVTLRCSPRSGDLSVYWYQQSLDQGLQFLIQYYNGEERAKGNILERFSAQQFPDLHSELNLSSLELGDSALYFCASSVETGSPKLFFGSGTQLSVL.

In its sample, this clone was seen a few times. This chain connects TRBV11-3 to TRBJ2-2; 7 bases are a match to TRBD1. The CDR3 spans 13 residues. Germline V gene data show CDR1 as SGHNT and CDR2 as YENEEA. The junction had 3 bases not matched to a gene; V was cut back by 3 bases and J by 8 bases. This CDR3 reads CASSFRDRGELFF. The DNA of the CDR3 is TGTGCCAGCAGCTTCCGGGACAGAGGGGAGCTGTTTTTT.

The V call is TRBV4-1, the J call TRBJ1-4, with D possibly matching TRBD1 (6 bases). There are 15 residues in the CDR3. Trimming removed 0 bases at V and 6 bases at J, with 11 bases between. Germline CDR1 is MGHRA and CDR2 is YSYEKL. The CDR3 DNA follows: TGCGCCAGCAGCCAAGATGGGGGGGGCGATGAAAAACTGTTTTTT. Its translation is CASSQDGGGDEKLFF.

The CDR3 DNA follows: TGTGCCACCCTTTACTATGGCTACACCTTC. This translates into CATLYYGYTF. The chain employs TRBV28 and TRBJ1-2; D is uncertain. Germline values: CDR1 MDHEN, CDR2 SYDVKM. Trimming took 10 bases from V and 3 from J, leaving 6 bases between them. The length of the CDR3 is 10 residues.